This TCR beta chain was sequenced during a study of OX40 agonist ivuxolimab in advanced cancers. Concerning this clone itself: Its antigen remains unknown.

Patients with a history of autoimmune disease or on systemic immunosuppression were excluded. The data were produced by immunoSEQ multiplex PCR, yet TCRdb's version contains in-frame clones alone and is incomplete. The repertoire includes 90,000 to 100,000 clones, around 85% of them detected once, and 3.5% to 4% sits in the top ten. This CDR3 is built from 13 residues. Germline V gene data show CDR1 as SGHVS and CDR2 as FQNEAQ. V was shortened by 4 bases and J by 3 bases, with 7 bases between the two germline ends. Notes on the study in general: On average, CD8+ T cells showed a greater number of expanded clones than CD4+.

The sample was CD4+ or CD8+ T cells sorted from blood, taken in a trial of the OX40 agonist ivuxolimab. The receptor's source is an adult with an advanced solid tumor such as melanoma, head and neck, liver or kidney cancer. V usage is TRBV7-8 and J usage is TRBJ1-5; D gene unclear. CDR3 DNA: TGTGCCAGCAGCTCAGGATTCAATCAGCCCCAGCATTTT. It is translated as CASSSGFNQPQHF.